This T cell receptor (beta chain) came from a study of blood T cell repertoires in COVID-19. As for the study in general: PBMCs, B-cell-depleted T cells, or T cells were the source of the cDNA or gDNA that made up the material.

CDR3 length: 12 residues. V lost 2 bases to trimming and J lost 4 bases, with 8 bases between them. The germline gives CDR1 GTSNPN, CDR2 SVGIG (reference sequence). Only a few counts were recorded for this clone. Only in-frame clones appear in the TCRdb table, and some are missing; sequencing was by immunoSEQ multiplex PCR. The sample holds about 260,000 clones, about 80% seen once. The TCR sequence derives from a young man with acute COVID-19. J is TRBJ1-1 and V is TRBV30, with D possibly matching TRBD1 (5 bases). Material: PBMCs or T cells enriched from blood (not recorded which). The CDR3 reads CAWSTGVTEAFF. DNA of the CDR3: TGTGCCTGGAGTACGGGGGTCACTGAAGCTTTCTTT.